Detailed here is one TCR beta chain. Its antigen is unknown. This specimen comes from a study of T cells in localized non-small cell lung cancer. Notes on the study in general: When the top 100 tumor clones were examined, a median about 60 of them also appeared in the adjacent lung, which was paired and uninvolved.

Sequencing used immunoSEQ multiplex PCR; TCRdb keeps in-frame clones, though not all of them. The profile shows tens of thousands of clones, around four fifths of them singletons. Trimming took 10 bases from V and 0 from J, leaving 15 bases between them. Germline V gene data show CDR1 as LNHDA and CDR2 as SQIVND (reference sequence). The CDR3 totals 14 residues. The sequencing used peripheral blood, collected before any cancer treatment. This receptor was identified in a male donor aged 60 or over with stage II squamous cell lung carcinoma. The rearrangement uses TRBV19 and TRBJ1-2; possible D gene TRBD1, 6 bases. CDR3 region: CATRRGLSNYGYTF. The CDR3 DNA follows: TGTGCCACCCGAAGGGGGTTATCTAACTATGGCTACACCTTC.